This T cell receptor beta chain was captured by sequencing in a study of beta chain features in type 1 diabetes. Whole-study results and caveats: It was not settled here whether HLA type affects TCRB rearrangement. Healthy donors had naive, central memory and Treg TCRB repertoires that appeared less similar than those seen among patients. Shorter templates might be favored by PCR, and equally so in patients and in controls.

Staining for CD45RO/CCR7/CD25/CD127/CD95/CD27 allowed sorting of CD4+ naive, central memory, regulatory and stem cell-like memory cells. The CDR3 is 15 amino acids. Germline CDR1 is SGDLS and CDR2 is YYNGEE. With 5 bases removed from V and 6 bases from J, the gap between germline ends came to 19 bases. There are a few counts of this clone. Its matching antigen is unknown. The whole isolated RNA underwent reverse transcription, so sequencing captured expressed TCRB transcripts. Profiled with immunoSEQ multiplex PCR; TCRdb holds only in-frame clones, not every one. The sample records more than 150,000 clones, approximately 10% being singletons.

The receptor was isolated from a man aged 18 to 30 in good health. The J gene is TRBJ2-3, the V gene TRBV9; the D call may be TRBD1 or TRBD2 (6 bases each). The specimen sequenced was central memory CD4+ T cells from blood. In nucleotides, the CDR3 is TGTGCCAGCAGTCCCCGGGGGCGATGGGCCGATACGCAGTATTTT. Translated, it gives CASSPRGRWADTQYF.